The following is a T cell receptor (beta chain) sequence with its context. Its specificity is not known. Germline CDR1 SGDLS, CDR2 YYNGEE. With 10 bases removed from V and 0 bases from J, the gap between germline ends came to 11 bases. CDR3 length equals 13 residues. The data were obtained in a study of Ad26.COV2.S vaccination and SARS-CoV-2 variants. Study information: In the study, Ad26.COV2.S was injected intramuscularly once, or twice 56 days apart. Overall study findings and caveats: It was vaccine recipients, not placebo recipients, who had the higher spike-specific TCR breadth. Breadth measured for non-spike TCRs was similar across vaccine and placebo recipients.

Using immunoSEQ multiplex PCR, the repertoire was profiled, and TCRdb retains in-frame clones only, with some absent. The sample carries some 330,000 clones, 90% recorded once. Treatment given: about 20 received Ad26.COV2.S at low or high dose, single or two shots; roughly 5 received placebo; per-sample allocation not given. Following the first vaccine or placebo injection, samples were taken on day 63. This rearrangement joins TRBV9 to TRBJ2-1, with TRBD2 as a possible D gene (6 bases). The TCR was taken from a person aged 18-65 years who received the Ad26.COV2.S COVID-19 vaccine or a placebo. Here the sequenced sample was peripheral blood, taken in a trial of Ad26.COV2.S vaccine versus placebo. For the CDR3, the DNA is TGTGCCTCGGGGGATTCCTCCTACAATGAGCAGTTCTTC. Translated, it gives CASGDSSYNEQFF. Looking up the rest from reference TRBV9 and TRBJ2-1 gives the full variable domain: DSGVTQTPKHLITATGQRVTLRCSPRSGDLSVYWYQQSLDQGLQFLIQYYNGEERAKGNILERFSAQQFPDLHSELNLSSLELGDSALYFCASGDSSYNEQFFGPGTRLTVL.